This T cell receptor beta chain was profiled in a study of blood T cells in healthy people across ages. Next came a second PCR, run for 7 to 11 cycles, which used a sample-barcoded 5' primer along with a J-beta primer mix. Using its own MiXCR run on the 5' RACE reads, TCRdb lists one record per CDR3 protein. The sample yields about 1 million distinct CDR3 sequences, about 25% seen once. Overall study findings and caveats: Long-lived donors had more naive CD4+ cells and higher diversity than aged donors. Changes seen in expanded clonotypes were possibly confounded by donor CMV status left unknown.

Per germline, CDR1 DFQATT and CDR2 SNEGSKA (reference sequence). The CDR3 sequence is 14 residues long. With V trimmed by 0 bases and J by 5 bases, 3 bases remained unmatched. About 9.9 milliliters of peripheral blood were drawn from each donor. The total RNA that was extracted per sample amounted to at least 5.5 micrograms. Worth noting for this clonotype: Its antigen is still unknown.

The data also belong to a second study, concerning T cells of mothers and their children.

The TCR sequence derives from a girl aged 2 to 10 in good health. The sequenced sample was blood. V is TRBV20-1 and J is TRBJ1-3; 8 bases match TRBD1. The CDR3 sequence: CSAREPGGRNTIYF. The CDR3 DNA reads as TGCAGTGCTAGAGAGCCAGGGGGCAGAAACACCATATATTTT.